The clone carrying this TCR beta chain was detected a few times. The data are from a study of blood T cells in healthy people across ages. Study details: Researchers report that template switching captured about one barcoded beta molecule per two T cells.

This CDR3 has 13 amino acids. Germline values: CDR1 SGHTA, CDR2 FQGNSA. V was pared by 4 bases and J by 2 bases, with 6 bases between. Healthy individuals of Caucasian origin from Russia, aged 6 to 90, served as donors. Each individual donor underwent a draw of roughly 10 milliliters of peripheral blood. A second PCR of roughly 7 to 11 cycles used a sample-barcoded 5' primer and a J-beta primer mix. Tags on each cDNA molecule came from a template-switch adaptor with 12 random nucleotides. TCRdb re-derived calls from the 5' RACE reads in MiXCR, one entry per CDR3 protein. The sample includes 450,000 to 700,000 distinct CDR3 sequences, 27% of them seen just once.

This TCR was sampled from a woman between 70 and 85 years old in good health. V usage is TRBV7-2 and J usage is TRBJ1-3; D not resolved. Sequenced sample: blood. The chain's CDR3 is CASSSRAGNTIYF. The CDR3 coding sequence is TGTGCCAGCAGCTCTCGGGCTGGAAACACCATATATTTT.